This record covers a single TCR beta chain. As yet, its antigen is unknown. The data were taken from a study of long-term antiretroviral therapy in people with HIV. Study-wide results and caveats: Blood sampling spanned 2004 to 2017, possibly under older ART regimens. Relative to transplant donor controls, diversity remained lower despite increasing after ART.

Version v3.0 of the immunoSEQ assay was performed at survey level. Per-sample TRB depth target: about 35,000-55,000 T-cell genomes. Sequencing used immunoSEQ multiplex PCR; TCRdb keeps in-frame clones, though not all of them. The data show more than 20,000 clones, roughly nine tenths seen once. About 1-10 million cryopreserved PBMC were held in samples before DNA extraction. Sequenced material: unsorted PBMCs, taken roughly 2.6 years after starting antiretroviral therapy. The receptor comes from a man between 35 and 55 years old with HIV.

In DNA, the CDR3 is TGTGCCAGCAGTTTAAACCACTACAATGAGCAGTTCTTC. It codes for CASSLNHYNEQFF. V gene TRBV27 combines with J gene TRBJ2-1; D uncertain. The germline CDR1 and CDR2 sequences are MNHEY and SMNVEV (reference sequence). This CDR3 comprises 13 residues. Trimming pared 2 bases from V and 3 bases from J, leaving 5 bases between.